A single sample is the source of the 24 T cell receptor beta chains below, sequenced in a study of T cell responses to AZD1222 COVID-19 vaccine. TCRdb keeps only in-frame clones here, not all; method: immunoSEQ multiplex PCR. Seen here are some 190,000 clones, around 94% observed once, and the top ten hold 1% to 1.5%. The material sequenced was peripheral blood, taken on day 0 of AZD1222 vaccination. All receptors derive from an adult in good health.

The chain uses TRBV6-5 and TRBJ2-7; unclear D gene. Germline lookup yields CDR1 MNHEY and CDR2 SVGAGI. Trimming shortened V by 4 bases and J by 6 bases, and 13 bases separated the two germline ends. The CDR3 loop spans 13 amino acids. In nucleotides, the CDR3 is TGTGCCAGCAGTTGGTCCGACCTGGGCGAGCAGTACTTC. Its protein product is CASSWSDLGEQYF.

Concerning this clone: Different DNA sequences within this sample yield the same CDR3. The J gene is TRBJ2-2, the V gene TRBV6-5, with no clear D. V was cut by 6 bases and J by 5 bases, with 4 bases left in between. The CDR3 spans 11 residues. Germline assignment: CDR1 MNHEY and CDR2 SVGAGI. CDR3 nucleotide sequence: TGTGCCAGCAGATCGACCGGGGAGCTGTTTTTT. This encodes CASRSTGELFF.

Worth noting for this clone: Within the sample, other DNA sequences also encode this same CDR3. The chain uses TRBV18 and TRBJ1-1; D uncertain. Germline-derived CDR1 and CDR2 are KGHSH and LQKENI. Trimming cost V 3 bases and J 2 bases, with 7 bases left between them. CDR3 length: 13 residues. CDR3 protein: CASSPLGNTEAFF. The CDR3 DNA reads TGTGCCAGCTCACCTTTGGGAAACACTGAAGCTTTCTTT.

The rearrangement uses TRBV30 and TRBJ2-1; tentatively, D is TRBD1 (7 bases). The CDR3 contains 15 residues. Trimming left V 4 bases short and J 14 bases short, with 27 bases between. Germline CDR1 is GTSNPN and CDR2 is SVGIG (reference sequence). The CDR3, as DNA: TGTGCCTGGAAGGGGGGACAGAGGTTAATCCCCTTGGAGTTCTTC. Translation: CAWKGGQRLIPLEFF. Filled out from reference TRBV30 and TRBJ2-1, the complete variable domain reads SQTIHQWPATLVQPVGSPLSLECTVEGTSNPNLYWYRQAAGRGLQLLFYSVGIGQISSEVPQNLSASRPQDRQFILSSKKLLLSDSGFYLCAWKGGQRLIPLEFFGPGTRLTVL.

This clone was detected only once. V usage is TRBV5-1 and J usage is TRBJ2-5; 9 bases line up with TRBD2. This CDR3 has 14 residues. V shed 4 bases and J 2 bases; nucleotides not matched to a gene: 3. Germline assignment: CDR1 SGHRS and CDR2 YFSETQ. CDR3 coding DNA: TGCGCCAGCAGCGTTAGCGGGGGTCAAGAGACCCAGTACTTC. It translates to CASSVSGGQETQYF.

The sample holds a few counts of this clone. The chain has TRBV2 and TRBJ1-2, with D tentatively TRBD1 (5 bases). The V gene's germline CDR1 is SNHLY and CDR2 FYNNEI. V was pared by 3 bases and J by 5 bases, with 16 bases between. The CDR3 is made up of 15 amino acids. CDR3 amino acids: CASSDGGMAGYGYTF. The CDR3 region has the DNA TGTGCCAGCAGTGACGGGGGAATGGCGGGATATGGCTACACCTTC. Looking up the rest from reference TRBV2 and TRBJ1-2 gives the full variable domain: EPEVTQTPSHQVTQMGQEVILRCVPISNHLYFYWYRQILGQKVEFLVSFYNNEISEKSEIFDDQFSVERPDGSNFTLKIRSTKLEDSAMYFCASSDGGMAGYGYTFGSGTRLTVV.

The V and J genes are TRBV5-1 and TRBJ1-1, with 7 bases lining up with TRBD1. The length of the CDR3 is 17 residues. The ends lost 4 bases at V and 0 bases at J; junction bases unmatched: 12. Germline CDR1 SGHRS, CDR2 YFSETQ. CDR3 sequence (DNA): TGCGCCAGCAGCCTGACAGGGTATGGGGGTATGAACACTGAAGCTTTCTTT. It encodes CASSLTGYGGMNTEAFF.

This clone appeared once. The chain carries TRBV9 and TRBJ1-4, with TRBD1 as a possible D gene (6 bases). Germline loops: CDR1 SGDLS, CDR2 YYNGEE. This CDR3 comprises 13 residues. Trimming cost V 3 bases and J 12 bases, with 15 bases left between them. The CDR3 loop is CASSADSPQELFF. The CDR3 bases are TGTGCCAGCAGCGCGGACAGTCCACAGGAACTGTTTTTT. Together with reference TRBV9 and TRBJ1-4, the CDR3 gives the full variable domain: DSGVTQTPKHLITATGQRVTLRCSPRSGDLSVYWYQQSLDQGLQFLIQYYNGEERAKGNILERFSAQQFPDLHSELNLSSLELGDSALYFCASSADSPQELFFGSGTQLSVL.

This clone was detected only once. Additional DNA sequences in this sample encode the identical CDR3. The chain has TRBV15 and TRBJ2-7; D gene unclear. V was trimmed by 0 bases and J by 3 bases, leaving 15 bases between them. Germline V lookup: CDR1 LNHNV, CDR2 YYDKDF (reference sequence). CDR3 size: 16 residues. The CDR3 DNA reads TGTGCCACCAGCAGAGAAGGGCCAGCTAATAGCTACGAGCAGTACTTC. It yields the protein CATSREGPANSYEQYF.

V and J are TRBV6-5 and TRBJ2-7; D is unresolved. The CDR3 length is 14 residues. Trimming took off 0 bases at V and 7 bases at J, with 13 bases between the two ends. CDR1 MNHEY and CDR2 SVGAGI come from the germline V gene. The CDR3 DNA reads TGTGCCAGCAGTTACTCGAGGCCCATAGGGGAGCAGTACTTC. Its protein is CASSYSRPIGEQYF.

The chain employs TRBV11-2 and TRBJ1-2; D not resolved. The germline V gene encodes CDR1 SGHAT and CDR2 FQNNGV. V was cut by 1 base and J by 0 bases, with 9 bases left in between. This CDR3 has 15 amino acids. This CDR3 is CASSLGPGSNYGYTF. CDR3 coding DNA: TGTGCCAGCAGCTTAGGTCCAGGCTCTAACTATGGCTACACCTTC.

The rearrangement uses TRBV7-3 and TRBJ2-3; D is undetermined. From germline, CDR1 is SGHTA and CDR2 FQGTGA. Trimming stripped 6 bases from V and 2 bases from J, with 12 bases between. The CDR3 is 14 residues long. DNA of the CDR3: TGTGCCAGCAGTCTCGACGGAGCCACAGATACGCAGTATTTT. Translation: CASSLDGATDTQYF.

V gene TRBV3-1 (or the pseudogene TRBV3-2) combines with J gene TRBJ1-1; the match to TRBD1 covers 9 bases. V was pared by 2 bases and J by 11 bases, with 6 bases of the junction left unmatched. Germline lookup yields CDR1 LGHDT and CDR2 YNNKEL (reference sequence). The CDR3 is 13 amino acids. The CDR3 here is CASSQTRQGGAFF. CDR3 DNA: TGTGCCAGCAGCCAAACTCGACAGGGGGGGGCTTTCTTT.

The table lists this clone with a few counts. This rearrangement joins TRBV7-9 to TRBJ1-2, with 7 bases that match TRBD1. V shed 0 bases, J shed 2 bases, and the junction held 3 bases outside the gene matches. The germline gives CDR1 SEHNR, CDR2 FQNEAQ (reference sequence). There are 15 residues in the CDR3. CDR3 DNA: TGTGCCAGCAGCTTAGCGGCGGGACAGAACTATGGCTACACCTTC. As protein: CASSLAAGQNYGYTF. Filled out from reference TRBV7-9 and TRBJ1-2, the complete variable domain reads DTGVSQNPRHKITKRGQNVTFRCDPISEHNRLYWYRQTLGQGPEFLTYFQNEAQLEKSRLLSDRFSAERPKGSFSTLEIQRTEQGDSAMYLCASSLAAGQNYGYTFGSGTRLTVV.

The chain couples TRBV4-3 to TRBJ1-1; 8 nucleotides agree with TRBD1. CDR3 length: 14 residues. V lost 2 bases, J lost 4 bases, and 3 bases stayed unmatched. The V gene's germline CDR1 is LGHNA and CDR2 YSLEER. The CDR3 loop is CASSQQGAVTEAFF. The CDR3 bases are TGCGCCAGCAGCCAACAGGGGGCGGTCACTGAAGCTTTCTTT.

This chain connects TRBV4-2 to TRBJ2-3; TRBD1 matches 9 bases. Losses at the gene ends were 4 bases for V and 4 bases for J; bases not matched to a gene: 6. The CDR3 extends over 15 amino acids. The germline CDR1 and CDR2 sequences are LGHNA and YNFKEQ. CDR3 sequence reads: CASSLRTGVPDTQYF. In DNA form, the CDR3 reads TGTGCCAGCAGCCTTAGGACAGGGGTTCCAGATACGCAGTATTTT.

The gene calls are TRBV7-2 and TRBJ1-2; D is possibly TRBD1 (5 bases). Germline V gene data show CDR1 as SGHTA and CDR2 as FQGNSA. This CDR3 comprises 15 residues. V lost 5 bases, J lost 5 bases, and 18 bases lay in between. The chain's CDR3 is CASSERRDLGYGYTF. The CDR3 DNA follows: TGTGCCAGCAGCGAGAGAAGGGACCTCGGGTATGGCTACACCTTC.

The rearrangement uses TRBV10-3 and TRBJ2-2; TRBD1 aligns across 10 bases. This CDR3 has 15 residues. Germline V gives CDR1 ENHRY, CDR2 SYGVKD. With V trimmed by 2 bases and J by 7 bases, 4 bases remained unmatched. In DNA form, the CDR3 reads TGTGCCATCAGTGAGATTGGGACAGGGGACGGGGAGCTGTTTTTT. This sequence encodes CAISEIGTGDGELFF.

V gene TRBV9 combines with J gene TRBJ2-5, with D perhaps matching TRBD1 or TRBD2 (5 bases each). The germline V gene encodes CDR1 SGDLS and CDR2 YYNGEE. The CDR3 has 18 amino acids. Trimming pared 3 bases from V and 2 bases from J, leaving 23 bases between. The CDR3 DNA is TGTGCCAGCAGCGGAACCGGGGATGGGTCGGGGCAACAAGAGACCCAGTACTTC. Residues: CASSGTGDGSGQQETQYF.

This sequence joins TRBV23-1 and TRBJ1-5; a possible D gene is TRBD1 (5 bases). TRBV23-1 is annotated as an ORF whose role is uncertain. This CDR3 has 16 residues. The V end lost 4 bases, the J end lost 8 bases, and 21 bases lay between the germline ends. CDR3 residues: CASSRQKHGPVEPQHF. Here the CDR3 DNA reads TGCGCCAGCAGTCGACAGAAACACGGACCCGTAGAGCCCCAGCATTTT.

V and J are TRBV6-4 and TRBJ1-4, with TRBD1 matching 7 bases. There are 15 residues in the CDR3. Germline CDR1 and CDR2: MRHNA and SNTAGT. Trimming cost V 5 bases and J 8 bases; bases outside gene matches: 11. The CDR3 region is CASSPRTGGREKLFF. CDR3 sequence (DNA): TGTGCCAGCAGTCCAAGGACAGGTGGAAGAGAAAAACTGTTTTTT.

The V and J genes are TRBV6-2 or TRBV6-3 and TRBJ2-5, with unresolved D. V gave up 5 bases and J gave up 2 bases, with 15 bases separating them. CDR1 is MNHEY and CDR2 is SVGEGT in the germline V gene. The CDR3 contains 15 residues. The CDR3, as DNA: TGTGCCAGCAGTCCCACCTACCTGATTCAAGAGACCCAGTACTTC. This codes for CASSPTYLIQETQYF.

CDR3: CASTLSQRAVYGYTF. CDR3 coding DNA: TGTGCCAGCACACTATCCCAGAGGGCGGTCTATGGCTACACCTTC. The genes are TRBV9 and TRBJ1-2, with unresolved D. V was shortened by 6 bases and J by 4 bases, with 19 bases between the two germline ends. The CDR3 totals 15 residues. Germline CDR1 reads SGDLS; CDR2 reads YYNGEE.

The CDR3 DNA reads TGTGCCAGCAGACAGGGAAGCTCCTACGAGCAGTACTTC. Translating gives CASRQGSSYEQYF. V usage is TRBV5-5 and J usage is TRBJ2-7; weak D call: TRBD1 (6 bases). Trimming took off 5 bases at V and 0 bases at J, with 9 bases between the two ends. CDR3 length equals 13 residues. Looked up from germline, CDR1 is SGHKS and CDR2 is YYEKEE (reference sequence).